One and the same sample provided the 12 T cell receptor beta chains below, sequenced in a study of OX40 agonist ivuxolimab in advanced cancers. The repertoire was sequenced with immunoSEQ multiplex PCR; TCRdb's copy has only in-frame clones and lacks some. Found here are about 100,000 clones, less than 95% of them singletons; the top ten hold under 0.65%. This sample comprised CD4+ or CD8+ T cells sorted from blood, obtained in a trial of the OX40 agonist ivuxolimab. These receptors came from an adult with an advanced solid tumor such as melanoma, head and neck, liver or kidney cancer.

J is TRBJ2-3 and V is TRBV7-6; 8 positions match TRBD1. Per the germline V gene, CDR1 is SGHVS and CDR2 is FNYEAQ. With 6 bases clipped from V and 4 bases from J, the junction kept 12 bases outside the gene matches. This CDR3 spans 16 amino acids. CDR3 sequence: CASRPIRGPSSDTQYF. CDR3 bases: TGTGCCAGCAGGCCCATCAGGGGGCCCAGTTCAGATACGCAGTATTTT.

The J gene is TRBJ2-1, the V gene TRBV7-8, with TRBD2 matching over 7 bases. The germline CDR1 and CDR2 sequences are SGHVS and FQNEAQ. CDR3 length equals 15 residues. Unmatched junction bases numbered 10, after V lost 3 bases and J lost 8 bases. DNA of the CDR3: TGTGCCAGCAGCTTCCGGGACTACGAAGTCCATGAGCAGTTCTTC. This gives the protein CASSFRDYEVHEQFF. Looking up the rest from reference TRBV7-8 and TRBJ2-1 gives the full variable domain: GAGVSQSPRYKVAKRGQDVALRCDPISGHVSLFWYQQALGQGPEFLTYFQNEAQLDKSGLPSDRFFAERPEGSVSTLKIQRTQQEDSAVYLCASSFRDYEVHEQFFGPGTRLTVL.

This chain uses TRBV6-6 with TRBJ2-1; weak D call: TRBD2 (6 bases). The CDR3 has 15 residues. CDR1 MNHNY and CDR2 SVGAGI come from the germline V gene (reference sequence). Between the trimmed V and J ends, which lost 6 bases and 1 base, there was a span of 13 bases. Here the CDR3 reads CASREPGRSYNEQFF. The CDR3 DNA sequence: TGTGCCAGCAGAGAACCAGGGAGGTCCTACAATGAGCAGTTCTTC.

The rearrangement joins TRBV29-1 to TRBJ2-3; 10 bases align to TRBD2. The CDR3 runs 13 residues. From germline, CDR1 is SQVTM and CDR2 ANQGSEA. V was clipped by 5 bases and J by 10 bases; unmatched bases: 9. CDR3 coding DNA: TGCAGCGTTATAAGCGGGGGGGATCGGGCGCAGTATTTT. Its translation is CSVISGGDRAQYF.

The CDR3 DNA reads TGTGCCAGCAGTTTCTACAGGGATGACACTGAAGCTTTCTTT. It encodes CASSFYRDDTEAFF. The chain recombines TRBV27 with TRBJ1-1, with D possibly TRBD1 on 6 matching bases. The germline V gene has CDR1 MNHEY and CDR2 SMNVEV (reference sequence). V lost 3 bases, J lost 3 bases, and 11 bases lay in between. The CDR3 has 14 residues.

Written as DNA, the CDR3 is TGTGCCTGGTGCCGGACTAGCGGGAGAAATGAGCAGTTCTTC. Its protein is CAWCRTSGRNEQFF. The chain is built from TRBV30 and TRBJ2-1; 13 nucleotides match TRBD2. In germline, CDR1 is GTSNPN, CDR2 SVGIG (reference sequence). The CDR3 is 14 residues long. The ends lost 5 bases at V and 7 bases at J; junction bases unmatched: 5.

This clone has just a few counts. This rearrangement joins TRBV4-2 to TRBJ2-5; D possibly corresponds to TRBD2 (5 bases). Trimming stripped 2 bases from V and 3 bases from J, with 7 bases between. This CDR3 spans 13 amino acids. The V gene's germline CDR1 is LGHNA and CDR2 YNFKEQ. CDR3 coding DNA: TGTGCCAGCAGCCAAACTAGGAAAGAGACCCAGTACTTC. It encodes CASSQTRKETQYF.

V is TRBV5-5 and J is TRBJ1-2; D is unclear. Germline V gives CDR1 SGHKS, CDR2 YYEKEE (reference sequence). The germline V and J ends were trimmed by 0 bases and 4 bases, with 13 bases remaining between them. The CDR3 length is 15 residues. CDR3 sequence (DNA): TGTGCCAGCAGCTTGGAGGGTCTCGCGATCTATGGCTACACCTTC. Its protein is CASSLEGLAIYGYTF.

The V call is TRBV2, the J call TRBJ1-4; no reliable D call. The germline CDR1 and CDR2 sequences are SNHLY and FYNNEI. The CDR3 covers 13 residues. V lost 5 bases, J lost 7 bases, and 11 bases lay in between. CDR3 nucleotides: TGTGCCAGCAGTATCAGAGGGAGTGAAAAACTGTTTTTT. The encoded protein is CASSIRGSEKLFF.

The CDR3, as DNA: TGTGCCAGCAGTTACTGGGCGGGAACGTTCTACGAGCAGTACTTC. Residues: CASSYWAGTFYEQYF. The chain combines TRBV6-5 with TRBJ2-7; possibly TRBD2 for D (6 bases). The germline V gene encodes CDR1 MNHEY and CDR2 SVGAGI. There are 15 residues in the CDR3. V lost 1 base and J lost 3, with 13 bases in between.

This chain uses TRBV28 with TRBJ2-6; D remains unclear. The CDR3 sequence is 15 residues long. Looked up from germline, CDR1 is MDHEN and CDR2 is SYDVKM. The V gene lost 0 bases and the J gene lost 3 bases, with 6 bases spanning the gap. CDR3 bases: TGTGCCAGCAGTTTATGGCTTAGTGGGGCCAACGTCCTGACTTTC. It is translated as CASSLWLSGANVLTF.

In DNA, the CDR3 is TGCGCCAGCAGACAGGGGGCCTCTGAGCAGTACTTC. This sequence encodes CASRQGASEQYF. The chain is built from TRBV5-1 and TRBJ2-7, with TRBD1 identical over 9 bases. The CDR3 is 12 amino acids. Germline CDR1 reads SGHRS; CDR2 reads YFSETQ. V shed 5 bases, J shed 7 bases, and the junction held 4 bases outside the gene matches.